The 7 T cell receptor beta chains below were found in one sample sequenced in a study of blood T cells in healthy people across ages. The use of a sample-barcoded 5' primer and a J-beta primer mix characterized a second PCR of about 6 to 12 cycles. In TCRdb, the 5' RACE reads were re-called with MiXCR into one record per CDR3 protein. The sample consists of around 750,000 distinct CDR3 sequences, around half of them appearing once. Sequencing was done on a sample of blood. Receptors originate from an elderly man in good health.

J is TRBJ2-7 and V is TRBV20-1; 8 bases line up with TRBD1. The germline V gene has CDR1 DFQATT and CDR2 SNEGSKA (reference sequence). CDR3 length equals 13 residues. The ends lost 3 bases at V and 3 bases at J; junction bases unmatched: 4. CDR3 DNA: TGCAGTGCTAGGAGGACAGGGTTCTACGAGCAGTACTTC. This translates into CSARRTGFYEQYF.

This chain joins TRBV7-2 and TRBJ2-1, with D hard to call. The CDR3 runs to 13 residues. CDR1 and CDR2 from the germline V gene are SGHTA and FQGNSA. Trimming took off 7 bases at V and 7 bases at J, with 14 bases between the two ends. The CDR3 protein is CASTSGTGNEQFF. The DNA of the CDR3 is TGTGCCAGCACCTCAGGAACCGGGAATGAGCAGTTCTTC.

A few counts support this clonotype. The genes are TRBV29-1 and TRBJ1-2; D is possibly TRBD1 (5 bases). Germline V lookup: CDR1 SQVTM, CDR2 ANQGSEA. The CDR3 loop spans 15 amino acids. V lost 7 bases to trimming and J lost 3 bases, with 21 bases between them. The CDR3 sequence: CSAVAQGPLDYGYTF. The CDR3 DNA follows: TGCAGCGCCGTAGCTCAGGGTCCTCTGGACTATGGCTACACCTTC.

The chain carries TRBV3-1 and TRBJ1-2; TRBD1 aligns across 7 bases. V trimming: 3 bases; J trimming: 7 bases; junction bases outside the gene matches: 11. Germline values: CDR1 LGHDT, CDR2 YNNKEL (reference sequence). The CDR3 consists of 15 residues. The CDR3 spells CASSHPKMPGGGYTF. The CDR3 DNA reads TGTGCCAGCAGCCATCCCAAGATGCCAGGGGGTGGCTACACCTTC.

The V and J genes are TRBV12-3 or TRBV12-4 and TRBJ2-1; 7 nucleotides agree with TRBD2. V gave up 7 bases and J gave up 9 bases; unmatched junction bases: 9. The CDR3 is 13 residues long. The CDR3 loop is CASTLGRVSEQFF. The CDR3 DNA reads TGTGCCAGCACCCTGGGGAGGGTTAGTGAGCAGTTCTTC.

The sample holds one count of this clonotype. The chain combines TRBV6-5 with TRBJ2-7; 10 bases agree with TRBD2. The CDR3 extends over 15 amino acids. Per germline, CDR1 MNHEY and CDR2 SVGAGI. V shed 6 bases, J shed 5 bases, and the junction held 10 bases outside the gene matches. The CDR3 is CASRPTSGTFDEQYF. DNA for the CDR3: TGTGCCAGCAGACCCACTAGCGGGACCTTTGACGAGCAGTACTTC.

This rearrangement joins TRBV27 to TRBJ2-4; maybe TRBD1 (6 bases). The tail of the sequence fits TRBJ2-7 better, so the J call may be wrong. Looked up from germline, CDR1 is MNHEY and CDR2 is SMNVEV (reference sequence). This CDR3 region has 16 residues. CDR3 sequence: CASSPTSTGPSYEQYF. The DNA for the CDR3 is TGTGCCAGCAGTCCTACGTCGACAGGTCCCTCCTACGAGCAGTACTTC.